This TCR beta chain was observed in a study of metastatic and nonmetastatic thyroid tumors. Looking at the study overall: Across peripheral blood and tumor or nodule tissue samples taken from malignant and benign thyroid patients, the repertoires were compared with one another. Findings and limits, study-wide: It was reported that TCR beta diversity was significantly higher in malignant thyroid tumors than benign nodules, in blood and tumor.

In the case of this clone: Its antigen is undetermined. It is unclear where the CDR3 begins or ends on the DNA, so no DNA is shown, and the CDR3 is as TCRdb lists it.

The entire patient cohort was treatment-naive prior to thyroid surgery. The CDR3 is 18 residues long, ends included. CDR1 is MNHNS, CDR2 SASEGT, per germline. In the source study's methods: The study built a papillary thyroid cancer distant-metastasis classifier from CDR3 differences across clinicopathological groups. Using MiXCR, TCRdb re-called clones from the PCR reads. In this record, the V and J calls reflect TCRdb's handling and not the investigators' own analysis. The sample includes approximately 30,000 clones, 15% to 20% seen only once; the top ten take 4.7%. The sequenced sample was blood. The sequence came from a female donor with papillary thyroid cancer or a benign thyroid nodule (not recorded which). Some clones in this sample may be carry-over from other donors' samples. The chain is built from TRBV6-1 and TRBJ2-2; TRBD1 is the table's D call, not checked against the DNA. CDR3 amino acids: CATREYPCVGMATGELFF.